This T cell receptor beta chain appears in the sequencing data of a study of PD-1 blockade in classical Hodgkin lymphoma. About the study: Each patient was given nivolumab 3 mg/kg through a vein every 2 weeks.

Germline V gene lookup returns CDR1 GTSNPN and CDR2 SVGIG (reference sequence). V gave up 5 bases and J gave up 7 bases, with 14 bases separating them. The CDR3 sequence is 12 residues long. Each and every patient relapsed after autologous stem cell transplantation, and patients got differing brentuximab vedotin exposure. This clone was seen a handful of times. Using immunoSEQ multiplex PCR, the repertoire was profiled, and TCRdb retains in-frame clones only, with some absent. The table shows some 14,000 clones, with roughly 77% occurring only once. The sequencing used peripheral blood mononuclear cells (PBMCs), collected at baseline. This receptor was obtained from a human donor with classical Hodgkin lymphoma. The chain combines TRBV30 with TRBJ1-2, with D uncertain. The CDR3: CAWGEVGSGYTF. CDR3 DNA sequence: TGTGCCTGGGGGGAAGTGGGGAGTGGCTACACCTTC. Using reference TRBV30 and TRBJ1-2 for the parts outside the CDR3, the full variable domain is SQTIHQWPATLVQPVGSPLSLECTVEGTSNPNLYWYRQAAGRGLQLLFYSVGIGQISSEVPQNLSASRPQDRQFILSSKKLLLSDSGFYLCAWGEVGSGYTFGSGTRLTVV.